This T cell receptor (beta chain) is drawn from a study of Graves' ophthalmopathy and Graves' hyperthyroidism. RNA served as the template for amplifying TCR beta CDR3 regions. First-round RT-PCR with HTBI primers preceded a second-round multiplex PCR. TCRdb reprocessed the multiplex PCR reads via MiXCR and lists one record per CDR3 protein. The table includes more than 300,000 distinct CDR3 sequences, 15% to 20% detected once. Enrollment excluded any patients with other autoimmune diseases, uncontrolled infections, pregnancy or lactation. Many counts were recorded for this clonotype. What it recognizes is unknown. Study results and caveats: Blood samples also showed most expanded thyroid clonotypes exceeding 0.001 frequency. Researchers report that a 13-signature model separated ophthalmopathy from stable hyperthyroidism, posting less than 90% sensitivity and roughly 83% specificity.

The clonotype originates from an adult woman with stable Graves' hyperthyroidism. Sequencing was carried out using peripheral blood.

The CDR3 loop is CASSLRQGAYEQYF. DNA of the CDR3: TGTGCCAGCAGTTTAAGACAGGGGGCTTACGAGCAGTACTTC. J is TRBJ2-7 and V is TRBV12-3 or TRBV12-4; 10 bases are a match to TRBD1. The CDR3 loop spans 14 amino acids. V dropped 2 bases and J dropped 4; count of bases not matched to a gene: 2.